This is a list of T cell receptor beta chains from one sample in a study of T cells after yellow fever vaccination. TCRdb redid the calling of the 5' RACE reads with MiXCR, one entry per CDR3 protein. The sample lists some 550,000 distinct CDR3 sequences; approximately 21% were seen once. Source: PBMCs, taken 15 days after the yellow fever booster vaccination. The receptors were sampled from a man younger than 40 who received the YFV17D yellow fever vaccine. Both conserved end residues are part of each CDR3. Fields, in order: V gene, D gene, clone size, J gene, CDR3 protein, CDR3 DNA. D genes are given only for firm matches. The size of a clone is reported for some rows only, either as once, few or many, or as a class for expanded clones.

V: TRBV7-9
D: -
size: -
J: TRBJ1-5
CDR3: CASSGDLSQPQHF
DNA: TGTGCCAGCAGCGGGGACCTGTCTCAGCCCCAGCATTTT

V: TRBV5-1
D: -
size: -
J: TRBJ2-1
CDR3: CASSFLINEQFF
DNA: TGCGCCAGCAGCTTCCTAATCAATGAGCAGTTCTTC

V: TRBV12-3/TRBV12-4
D: -
size: -
J: TRBJ1-5
CDR3: CASSLGWNQPQHF
DNA: TGTGCCAGCAGTTTAGGCTGGAATCAGCCCCAGCATTTT

V: TRBV20-1
D: -
size: few
J: TRBJ2-6
CDR3: CSASPAQSGANVLTF
DNA: TGCAGTGCTAGTCCAGCTCAGTCTGGGGCCAACGTCCTGACTTTC

V: TRBV12-3/TRBV12-4
D: -
size: -
J: TRBJ2-7
CDR3: CAVRRGYEQYF
DNA: TGTGCCGTCCGGAGGGGCTACGAGCAGTACTTC

V: TRBV20-1
D: TRBD2
size: -
J: TRBJ2-1
CDR3: CSANPLADSYNEQLF
DNA: TGCAGTGCTAATCCCCTAGCGGACTCCTACAATGAGCAGCTCTTC

V: TRBV6-1
D: -
size: -
J: TRBJ2-6
CDR3: CASSEEEIGANVLTF
DNA: TGTGCCAGCAGTGAAGAGGAAATTGGGGCCAACGTCCTGACTTTC

V: TRBV30
D: -
size: -
J: TRBJ2-7
CDR3: CAWSVLTGRGPIYEQYF
DNA: TGTGCCTGGAGTGTATTAACAGGCCGGGGACCTATCTACGAGCAGTACTTC

V: TRBV20-1
D: TRBD2
size: -
J: TRBJ2-1
CDR3: CSARPYRTSNNNEQFF
DNA: TGCAGTGCTAGGCCCTACAGGACTAGCAACAACAATGAGCAGTTCTTC

V: TRBV5-5
D: -
size: -
J: TRBJ2-5
CDR3: CASSLWAPFSGETQYF
DNA: TGTGCCAGCAGCTTGTGGGCGCCGTTCTCGGGAGAGACCCAGTACTTC

V: TRBV20-1
D: -
size: few
J: TRBJ2-5
CDR3: CSASRTIQETQYF
DNA: TGCAGTGCTTCTAGGACCATCCAAGAGACCCAGTACTTC

V: TRBV19
D: -
size: -
J: TRBJ2-7
CDR3: CARKRASEKPYEQYF
DNA: TGTGCCAGGAAAAGGGCATCCGAAAAGCCCTACGAGCAGTACTTC

V: TRBV10-3
D: -
size: few
J: TRBJ2-7
CDR3: CAISELSDSYEQYF
DNA: TGTGCCATCAGTGAGCTATCAGACTCCTACGAGCAGTACTTC

V: TRBV28
D: -
size: few
J: TRBJ2-3
CDR3: CATGRSTDTQYF
DNA: TGTGCCACGGGCAGGAGCACAGATACGCAGTATTTT

V: TRBV7-2
D: -
size: -
J: TRBJ2-7
CDR3: CASSLPGSGREQYF
DNA: TGTGCCAGCAGCTTACCGGGGTCCGGAAGGGAGCAGTACTTC

V: TRBV20-1
D: -
size: -
J: TRBJ2-3
CDR3: CSAREAARGTDTQYF
DNA: TGCAGTGCTAGAGAGGCGGCACGAGGCACAGATACGCAGTATTTT

V: TRBV18
D: -
size: many
J: TRBJ2-3
CDR3: CASSPGDTQYF
DNA: TGTGCCAGCAGCCCCGGGGATACGCAGTATTTT

V: TRBV27
D: TRBD2
size: -
J: TRBJ2-1
CDR3: CASSSILRESYNEQFF
DNA: TGTGCCAGCAGTTCCATCCTGCGGGAGTCCTACAATGAGCAGTTCTTC

V: TRBV20-1
D: -
size: -
J: TRBJ2-7
CDR3: CSAEETYEQYF
DNA: TGCAGTGCAGAAGAAACCTACGAGCAGTACTTC

V: TRBV27
D: TRBD1
size: few
J: TRBJ1-5
CDR3: CASSLRYRGPNQPQHF
DNA: TGTGCCAGCAGTTTAAGGTATAGGGGGCCTAATCAGCCCCAGCATTTT

V: TRBV20-1
D: TRBD1
size: -
J: TRBJ2-5
CDR3: CSARDNRGGQETQYF
DNA: TGCAGTGCTAGAGATAACAGGGGCGGTCAAGAGACCCAGTACTTC

V: TRBV6-2/TRBV6-3
D: TRBD2
size: few
J: TRBJ2-1
CDR3: CASSYSTSGRNEQFF
DNA: TGTGCCAGCAGTTACTCGACTAGCGGGAGGAATGAGCAGTTCTTC

V: TRBV27
D: -
size: -
J: TRBJ2-1
CDR3: CASSRWEDFVDEQFF
DNA: TGTGCCAGCAGTAGGTGGGAGGACTTTGTGGATGAGCAGTTCTTC

V: TRBV5-1
D: TRBD2
size: -
J: TRBJ2-1
CDR3: CASSLERDAQFF
DNA: TGCGCCAGCAGCCTAGAGCGGGATGCGCAGTTCTTC

V: TRBV7-8
D: -
size: -
J: TRBJ2-7
CDR3: CASSVRESYEQYF
DNA: TGTGCCAGCAGTGTGCGGGAATCCTACGAGCAGTACTTC

V: TRBV12-3/TRBV12-4
D: -
size: -
J: TRBJ1-6
CDR3: CASTVGSPNSPLHF
DNA: TGTGCCAGCACCGTGGGTAGCCCCAATTCACCCCTCCACTTT

V: TRBV28
D: -
size: few
J: TRBJ2-1
CDR3: CASSFTGKNEQFF
DNA: TGTGCCAGCAGTTTTACAGGGAAGAATGAGCAGTTCTTC

V: TRBV20-1
D: TRBD2
size: -
J: TRBJ2-7
CDR3: CCARDLRASGSYEQYF
DNA: TGCTGTGCTAGAGATCTCCGGGCTAGCGGATCCTACGAGCAGTACTTC